This T cell receptor (beta chain) came from a study of shared clonotypes between healthy human individuals. Overall study context: Per donor, three plates held CD4 naive cells, three held CD4 memory, two held CD8 naive and one held CD8 memory.

V dropped 7 bases and J dropped 5; count of bases not matched to a gene: 7. From germline, CDR1 is SNHLY and CDR2 FYNNEI. This CDR3 has 13 amino acids. Study-wide points: Depth of sequencing was expected to influence donor clonotype sharing.

The table came from immunoSEQ multiplex PCR; TCRdb's copy has only in-frame clones and leaves some out. Among 950,000 to 1,200,000 clones listed, roughly 80% were seen once. Note on this clone: Its target is not known.

V is TRBV2 and J is TRBJ2-7; 8 bases map to TRBD1. Sequencing was carried out using memory CD4+ T cells from PBMCs. Sample subset: CD45RA-negative fraction. The receptor's source is a man younger than 35 in good health. Some clones in this sample may be carry-over from other donors' samples. The CDR3 region has the DNA TGTGCCAGCACCCGACAGGGGATCAACGAGCAGTACTTC. This gives the protein CASTRQGINEQYF.